Following are 26 T cell receptor beta chains from one sample sequenced in a study of blood T cell repertoires in COVID-19. TCRdb's table, derived via immunoSEQ multiplex PCR, lists solely in-frame clones and lacks some. The sample consists of fewer than 15,000 clones, roughly 80% of them appearing once. Material: peripheral blood. Receptor source: an elderly man with acute or convalescent COVID-19.

The J gene is TRBJ2-7, the V gene TRBV7-9, with a tentative D call TRBD1 (6 bases). Trimming took 9 bases from V and 1 from J, leaving 16 bases between them. Germline CDR1 reads SEHNR; CDR2 reads FQNEAQ (reference sequence). The CDR3 covers 14 residues. Here the CDR3 DNA reads TGTGCCAGGCTTCAACAGGGATCGTCCTACGAGCAGTACTTC. This gives the protein CARLQQGSSYEQYF.

This sequence joins TRBV6-5 and TRBJ1-1; TRBD1 matches at 10 bases. The CDR3 has 13 amino acids. Trimming cost V 7 bases and J 7 bases; bases outside gene matches: 6. Germline V CDR1 and CDR2: MNHEY, SVGAGI. In DNA, the CDR3 is TGTGCCAGCAAGGGACAGGGGCGCAGTGAAGCTTTCTTT. It codes for CASKGQGRSEAFF.

The rearrangement links TRBV2 to TRBJ1-3, with a weak D call TRBD1 (5 bases). Deletions cut 8 bases from V and 2 bases from J, with 16 bases between. CDR3 size: 15 residues. Per the germline V gene, CDR1 is SNHLY and CDR2 is FYNNEI. The CDR3 region is CASSDLGGTGNTIYF. For the CDR3, the DNA is TGTGCCAGCTCTGATCTGGGGGGGACTGGAAACACCATATATTTT.

This chain uses TRBV5-5 with TRBJ2-3, with 8 bases fitting TRBD1. This CDR3 is 18 amino acids long. Looked up from germline, CDR1 is SGHKS and CDR2 is YYEKEE (reference sequence). Germline trimming cut 0 bases from V and 0 bases from J; bases unmatched to any gene: 9. The CDR3 bases are TGTGCCAGCAGCTTGGCAGGGGGCAGGGGGTTTAGCACAGATACGCAGTATTTT. Translating it yields CASSLAGGRGFSTDTQYF. The complete variable domain, with remaining parts taken from reference TRBV5-5 and TRBJ2-3, reads DAGVTQSPTHLIKTRGQQVTLRCSPISGHKSVSWYQQVLGQGPQFIFQYYEKEERGRGNFPDRFSARQFPNYSSELNVNALLLGDSALYLCASSLAGGRGFSTDTQYFGPGTRLTVL.

The V gene is TRBV25-1, the J gene TRBJ2-3; the match to TRBD2 covers 9 bases. Per germline, CDR1 MGHDK and CDR2 SYGVNS. There are 17 residues in the CDR3. The V gene end was trimmed by 1 base and the J gene end by 2 bases; junction bases not matched to a gene: 7. CDR3 residues: CASSESPLAGTTDTQYF. DNA for the CDR3: TGTGCCAGCAGTGAATCTCCCCTAGCGGGGACCACAGATACGCAGTATTTT.

The chain links TRBV11-2 to TRBJ2-7, with 7 bases fitting TRBD1. V lost 5 bases, J lost 1 base, and 8 bases stayed unmatched. Per germline, CDR1 SGHAT and CDR2 FQNNGV. CDR3 length: 15 residues. CDR3 in DNA: TGTGCCAGCAGCCTTAACAGGGGTTCATCCTACGAGCAGTACTTC. Residues: CASSLNRGSSYEQYF.

This clone was seen once. J is TRBJ2-7 and V is TRBV5-1, with 8 bases matching TRBD2. The trim removed 1 base at V and 3 bases at J, leaving 3 bases unmatched. From germline, CDR1 is SGHRS and CDR2 YFSETQ. The CDR3 is 14 amino acids. CDR3 protein: CASSLMTSDYEQYF. CDR3 nucleotides: TGCGCCAGCAGCTTGATGACTAGCGACTACGAGCAGTACTTC.

In nucleotides, the CDR3 is TGTGCCAGCAGGCTTACAGGGGGGTCCTACGAGCAGTACTTC. This gives the protein CASRLTGGSYEQYF. The chain has TRBV2 and TRBJ2-7; 8 bases agree with TRBD1. Trimming cost V 6 bases and J 1 base; bases outside gene matches: 5. Germline CDR1 reads SNHLY; CDR2 reads FYNNEI. This CDR3 contains 14 residues.

The chain combines TRBV7-9 with TRBJ2-1; perhaps TRBD2 as D (5 bases). Germline V gene data show CDR1 as SEHNR and CDR2 as FQNEAQ (reference sequence). Between the trimmed V and J ends, which lost 5 bases and 8 bases, there was a span of 16 bases. The CDR3 is 14 residues long. CDR3: CASSERGSGDEQFF. The CDR3 bases are TGTGCCAGCAGCGAACGAGGGAGCGGCGATGAGCAGTTCTTC.

This clone occurred a few times. The chain joins TRBV7-3 to TRBJ2-2; 7 bases are shared with TRBD1. This CDR3 contains 15 residues. The germline V gene encodes CDR1 SGHTA and CDR2 FQGTGA. The ends lost 4 bases at V and 4 bases at J; junction bases unmatched: 6. The DNA of the CDR3 is TGTGCCAGCAGCTATAAGACAGGGTCCACCGGGGAGCTGTTTTTT. Amino acid sequence: CASSYKTGSTGELFF.

The CDR3 here is CASSQFDREMTEAFF. In DNA form, the CDR3 reads TGCGCCAGCAGCCAATTCGACAGGGAGATGACTGAAGCTTTCTTT. The genes are TRBV4-1 and TRBJ1-1; 7 nucleotides match TRBD1. This CDR3 contains 15 residues. CDR1 is MGHRA and CDR2 is YSYEKL in the germline V gene. V was clipped by 2 bases and J by 5 bases; unmatched bases: 8.

The chain joins TRBV3-1 (or the pseudogene TRBV3-2) to TRBJ2-1, with 16 bases matching TRBD2. The CDR3 has 19 amino acids. Germline CDR1 LGHDT, CDR2 YNNKEL (reference sequence). With V trimmed by 4 bases and J by 2 bases, 8 bases remained unmatched. The CDR3 nucleotides read TGTGCCAGCAGCCCCGGGACCGGGACTAGCGGGGGGGCCTACAATGAGCAGTTCTTC. The encoded protein is CASSPGTGTSGGAYNEQFF.

This CDR3 is CASSLTGANEKLFF. The CDR3 DNA is TGTGCCAGTAGCTTGACAGGGGCTAATGAAAAACTGTTTTTT. The genes are TRBV19 and TRBJ1-4; TRBD1 aligns across 8 bases. Germline V gives CDR1 LNHDA, CDR2 SQIVND (reference sequence). With V trimmed by 6 bases and J by 3 bases, 3 bases remained unmatched. The CDR3 is made up of 14 amino acids.

The rearrangement links TRBV30 to TRBJ2-5; TRBD2 might be the D (5 bases). Trimming shortened V by 2 bases and J by 2 bases, and 9 bases separated the two germline ends. The CDR3 spans 13 residues. CDR1 and CDR2 from the germline V gene are GTSNPN and SVGIG (reference sequence). CDR3 amino acids: CAWSKLVQETQYF. CDR3 nucleotide sequence: TGTGCCTGGAGTAAACTAGTACAAGAGACCCAGTACTTC.

The J gene is TRBJ1-1, the V gene TRBV19; 7 bases match TRBD1. Per germline, CDR1 LNHDA and CDR2 SQIVND (reference sequence). V dropped 7 bases and J dropped 4; count of bases not matched to a gene: 6. This CDR3 is 13 amino acids long. The CDR3 DNA reads as TGTGCCAGTACCCCGACAGGGAGCACTGAAGCTTTCTTT. Translating gives CASTPTGSTEAFF.

This chain joins TRBV11-3 and TRBJ2-1, with TRBD2 identical over 9 bases. In germline, CDR1 is SGHNT, CDR2 YENEEA. The CDR3 consists of 14 residues. The junction had 5 bases not matched to a gene; V was cut back by 3 bases and J by 8 bases. The CDR3 nucleotides are TGTGCCAGCAGCTTGGTGACTAGCGGCGATGAGCAGTTCTTC. Encoded protein: CASSLVTSGDEQFF. Using reference TRBV11-3 and TRBJ2-1 for the parts outside the CDR3, the full variable domain is EAGVVQSPRYKIIEKKQPVAFWCNPISGHNTLYWYLQNLGQGPELLIRYENEEAVDDSQLPKDRFSAERLKGVDSTLKIQPAELGDSAVYLCASSLVTSGDEQFFGPGTRLTVL.

The gene calls are TRBV19 and TRBJ1-1; possible D gene TRBD1, 5 bases. Germline loops: CDR1 LNHDA, CDR2 SQIVND (reference sequence). The CDR3 is 16 residues long. Trimming pared 6 bases from V and 1 base from J, leaving 18 bases between. This CDR3 reads CASRNSDGGKNTEAFF. The CDR3 bases are TGTGCCAGTAGGAACTCGGACGGGGGAAAGAACACTGAAGCTTTCTTT. The full variable domain, completed using reference TRBV19 and TRBJ1-1, is DGGITQSPKYLFRKEGQNVTLSCEQNLNHDAMYWYRQDPGQGLRLIYYSQIVNDFQKGDIAEGYSVSREKKESFPLTVTSAQKNPTAFYLCASRNSDGGKNTEAFFGQGTRLTVV.

The V gene is TRBV7-3, the J gene TRBJ2-3, with D perhaps TRBD2 (6 bases). V was pared by 1 base and J by 0 bases, with 14 bases between. The CDR3 loop spans 17 amino acids. Germline V gene lookup returns CDR1 SGHTA and CDR2 FQGTGA. The CDR3 nucleotides read TGTGCCAGCAGCTTAATAGGCGGGGATTCTAGCACAGATACGCAGTATTTT. Its protein product is CASSLIGGDSSTDTQYF.

The rearrangement uses TRBV11-2 and TRBJ2-2; 10 bases fit TRBD1. Germline CDR1 SGHAT, CDR2 FQNNGV. V lost 4 bases, J lost 8 bases, and 4 bases stayed unmatched. CDR3 length equals 14 residues. CDR3 DNA sequence: TGTGCCAGCAGCTGGACAGGGGGAGCGGGGGAGCTGTTTTTT. It encodes CASSWTGGAGELFF.

A single count supports this clone. V and J are TRBV30 and TRBJ1-6, with 8 bases aligning to TRBD1. Germline V gene data show CDR1 as GTSNPN and CDR2 as SVGIG (reference sequence). CDR3 length: 14 amino acids. Trimming removed 1 base from V and 8 bases from J; junction bases left unmatched: 4. Written as DNA, the CDR3 is TGTGCCTGGAGTGAGACAGGGGCTTATTCACCCCTCCACTTT. Protein sequence: CAWSETGAYSPLHF. Together with reference TRBV30 and TRBJ1-6, the CDR3 gives the full variable domain: SQTIHQWPATLVQPVGSPLSLECTVEGTSNPNLYWYRQAAGRGLQLLFYSVGIGQISSEVPQNLSASRPQDRQFILSSKKLLLSDSGFYLCAWSETGAYSPLHFGNGTRLTVT.

This clone was recorded only once. Distinct nucleotide sequences in the sample also encode this CDR3. This chain connects TRBV12-3 or TRBV12-4 to TRBJ2-5, with 8 bases lining up with TRBD1. The CDR3 length is 13 residues. Germline trimming cut 3 bases from V and 5 bases from J; bases unmatched to any gene: 2. CDR3 sequence: CASSFNRGETQYF. The CDR3 DNA follows: TGTGCCAGCAGTTTTAACAGGGGGGAGACCCAGTACTTC.

This chain links TRBV7-9 with TRBJ2-7, with D perhaps TRBD1 (5 bases). The length of the CDR3 is 15 residues. The V end lost 2 bases, the J end lost 5 bases, and 16 bases lay between the germline ends. From germline, CDR1 is SEHNR and CDR2 FQNEAQ (reference sequence). CDR3 region: CASSLSFRAKDEQYF. The CDR3, as DNA: TGTGCCAGCAGCTTAAGTTTCAGGGCCAAGGACGAGCAGTACTTC. Together with reference TRBV7-9 and TRBJ2-7, the CDR3 gives the full variable domain: DTGVSQNPRHKITKRGQNVTFRCDPISEHNRLYWYRQTLGQGPEFLTYFQNEAQLEKSRLLSDRFSAERPKGSFSTLEIQRTEQGDSAMYLCASSLSFRAKDEQYFGPGTRLTVT.

The V call is TRBV28, the J call TRBJ2-3, with 8 bases aligning to TRBD2. The CDR3 is 15 residues long. Trimming removed 11 bases from V and 5 bases from J; junction bases left unmatched: 15. Germline lookup yields CDR1 MDHEN and CDR2 SYDVKM. CDR3 region: CASKVAGGGVDTQYF. CDR3 DNA: TGTGCCTCCAAGGTCGCCGGGGGGGGCGTAGATACGCAGTATTTT.

J is TRBJ2-3 and V is TRBV7-3; 7 bases map to TRBD2. Germline V gene data show CDR1 as SGHTA and CDR2 as FQGTGA. V lost 2 bases to trimming and J lost 4 bases; unmatched junction nucleotides: 9. CDR3 length: 16 amino acids. The CDR3 nucleotides read TGTGCCAGCAGCTTAGAGTCCGGACTAGGGGCAGATACGCAGTATTTT. It is translated as CASSLESGLGADTQYF.

The chain recombines TRBV19 with TRBJ1-5; the D gene is possibly TRBD1 (5 bases). Per the germline V gene, CDR1 is LNHDA and CDR2 is SQIVND (reference sequence). V lost 5 bases to trimming and J lost 5 bases, with 16 bases between them. The CDR3 loop spans 15 amino acids. CDR3 amino acids: CASSAPGPGYQPQHF. The CDR3 nucleotides read TGTGCCAGTAGTGCGCCGGGCCCAGGGTATCAGCCCCAGCATTTT. The entire variable domain, with the rest obtained from reference TRBV19 and TRBJ1-5, is as follows: DGGITQSPKYLFRKEGQNVTLSCEQNLNHDAMYWYRQDPGQGLRLIYYSQIVNDFQKGDIAEGYSVSREKKESFPLTVTSAQKNPTAFYLCASSAPGPGYQPQHFGDGTRLSIL.

The J gene is TRBJ2-7, the V gene TRBV7-6; unclear D gene. The CDR3 consists of 12 residues. V gave up 4 bases and J gave up 4 bases, with 8 bases separating them. CDR1 is SGHVS and CDR2 is FNYEAQ in the germline V gene. The CDR3 DNA is TGTGCCAGCAGCTCCGCCGGTTACGAGCAGTACTTC. Protein sequence: CASSSAGYEQYF.